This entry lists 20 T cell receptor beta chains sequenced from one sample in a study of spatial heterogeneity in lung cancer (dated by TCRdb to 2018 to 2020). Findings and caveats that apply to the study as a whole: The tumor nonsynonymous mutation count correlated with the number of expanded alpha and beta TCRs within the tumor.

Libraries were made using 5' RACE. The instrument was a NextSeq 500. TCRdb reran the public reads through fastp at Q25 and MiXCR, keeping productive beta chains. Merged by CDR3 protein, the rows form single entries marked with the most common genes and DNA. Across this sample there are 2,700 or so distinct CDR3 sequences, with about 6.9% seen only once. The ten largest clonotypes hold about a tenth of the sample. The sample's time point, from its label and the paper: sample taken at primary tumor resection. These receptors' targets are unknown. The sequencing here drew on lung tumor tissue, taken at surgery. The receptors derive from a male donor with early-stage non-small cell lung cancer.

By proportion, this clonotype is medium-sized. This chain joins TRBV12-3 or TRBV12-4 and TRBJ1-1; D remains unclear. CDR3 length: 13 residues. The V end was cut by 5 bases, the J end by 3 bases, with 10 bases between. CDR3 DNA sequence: TGTGCCAGCAGTCCTGCAGTCGACACTGAAGCTTTCTTT. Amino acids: CASSPAVDTEAFF.

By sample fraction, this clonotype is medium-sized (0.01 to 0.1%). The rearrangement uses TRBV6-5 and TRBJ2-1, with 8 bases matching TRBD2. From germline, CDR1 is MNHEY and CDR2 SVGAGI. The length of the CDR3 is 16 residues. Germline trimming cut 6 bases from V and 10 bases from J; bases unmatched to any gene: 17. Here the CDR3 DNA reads TGTGCCAGCAGACCGTCTACGCGGGGACTAGTTTCCGAGCAGTTCTTC. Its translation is CASRPSTRGLVSEQFF.

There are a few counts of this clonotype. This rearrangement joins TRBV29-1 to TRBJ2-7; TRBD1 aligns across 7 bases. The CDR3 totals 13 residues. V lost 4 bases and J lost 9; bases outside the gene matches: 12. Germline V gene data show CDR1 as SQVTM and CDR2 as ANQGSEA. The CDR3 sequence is CSVASRGKGGQYF. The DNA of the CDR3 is TGCAGCGTTGCTAGCAGGGGGAAGGGCGGGCAGTACTTC.

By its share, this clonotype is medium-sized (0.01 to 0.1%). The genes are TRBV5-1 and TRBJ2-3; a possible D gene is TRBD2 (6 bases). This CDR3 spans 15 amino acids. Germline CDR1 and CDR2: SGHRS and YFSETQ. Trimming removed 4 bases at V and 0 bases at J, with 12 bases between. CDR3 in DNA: TGCGCCAGCAGCCTAGGGCTAGCGAGCACAGATACGCAGTATTTT. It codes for CASSLGLASTDTQYF.

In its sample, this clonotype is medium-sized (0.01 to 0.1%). The DNA of the CDR3 is TGCGCCAGCAGCTTGCAGGGCCACACTTCCTATGGCTACACCTTC. It codes for CASSLQGHTSYGYTF. The chain combines TRBV5-1 with TRBJ1-2; the D gene is possibly TRBD1 (5 bases). The CDR3 spans 15 residues. The ends were cut back, 1 base at V and 4 bases at J, with 14 bases in the middle. Germline V gene sequence: CDR1 SGHRS, CDR2 YFSETQ.

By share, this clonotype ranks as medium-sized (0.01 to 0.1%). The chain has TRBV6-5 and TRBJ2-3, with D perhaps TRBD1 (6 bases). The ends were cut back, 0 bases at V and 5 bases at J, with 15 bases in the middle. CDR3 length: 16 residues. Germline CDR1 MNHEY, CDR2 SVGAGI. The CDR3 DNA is TGTGCCAGCAGTTACTCGACGGCAGGGGTTAAAGATACGCAGTATTTT. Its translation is CASSYSTAGVKDTQYF.

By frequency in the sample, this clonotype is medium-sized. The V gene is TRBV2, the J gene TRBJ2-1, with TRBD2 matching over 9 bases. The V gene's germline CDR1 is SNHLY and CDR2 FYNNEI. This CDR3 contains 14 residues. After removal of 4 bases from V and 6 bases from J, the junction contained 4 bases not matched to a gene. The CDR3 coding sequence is TGTGCCAGCAGTGTCGGCGGGGGGGCCAATGAGCAGTTCTTC. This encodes CASSVGGGANEQFF.

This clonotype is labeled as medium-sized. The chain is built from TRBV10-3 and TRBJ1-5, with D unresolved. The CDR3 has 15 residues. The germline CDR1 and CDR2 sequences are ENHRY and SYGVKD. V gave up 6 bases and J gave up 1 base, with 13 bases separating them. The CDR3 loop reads CAISPGVVSNQPQHF. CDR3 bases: TGTGCCATCAGCCCCGGTGTCGTAAGCAATCAGCCCCAGCATTTT.

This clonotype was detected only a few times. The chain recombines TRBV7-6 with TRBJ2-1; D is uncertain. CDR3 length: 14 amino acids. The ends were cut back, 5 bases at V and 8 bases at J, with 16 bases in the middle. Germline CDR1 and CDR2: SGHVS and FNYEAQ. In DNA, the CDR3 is TGTGCCAGCAGCCCCCTTGGGCAGGTCCATGAGCAGTTCTTC. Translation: CASSPLGQVHEQFF. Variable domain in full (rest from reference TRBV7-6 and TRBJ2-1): GAGVSQSPRYKVTKRGQDVALRCDPISGHVSLYWYRQALGQGPEFLTYFNYEAQQDKSGLPNDRFSAERPEGSISTLTIQRTEQRDSAMYRCASSPLGQVHEQFFGPGTRLTVL.

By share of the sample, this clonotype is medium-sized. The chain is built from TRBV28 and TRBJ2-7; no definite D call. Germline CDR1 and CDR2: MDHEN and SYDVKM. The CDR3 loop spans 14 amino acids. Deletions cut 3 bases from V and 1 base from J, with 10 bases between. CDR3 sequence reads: CASSLQLGSYEQYF. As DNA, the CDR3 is TGTGCCAGCAGTTTGCAGTTGGGTTCCTACGAGCAGTACTTC.

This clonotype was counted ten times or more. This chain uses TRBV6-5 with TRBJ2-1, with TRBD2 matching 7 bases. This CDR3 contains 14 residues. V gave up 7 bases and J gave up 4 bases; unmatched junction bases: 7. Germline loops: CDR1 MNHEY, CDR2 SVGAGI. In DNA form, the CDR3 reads TGTGCCAGCAATGGGGGGGGTTATTACAATGAGCAGTTCTTC. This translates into CASNGGGYYNEQFF.

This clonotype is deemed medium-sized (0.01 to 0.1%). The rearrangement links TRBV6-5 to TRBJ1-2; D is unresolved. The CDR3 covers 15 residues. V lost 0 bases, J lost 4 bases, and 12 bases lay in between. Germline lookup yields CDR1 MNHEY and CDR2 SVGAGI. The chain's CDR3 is CASSYSSGPSYGYTF. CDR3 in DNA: TGTGCCAGCAGTTACTCATCCGGGCCATCCTATGGCTACACCTTC.

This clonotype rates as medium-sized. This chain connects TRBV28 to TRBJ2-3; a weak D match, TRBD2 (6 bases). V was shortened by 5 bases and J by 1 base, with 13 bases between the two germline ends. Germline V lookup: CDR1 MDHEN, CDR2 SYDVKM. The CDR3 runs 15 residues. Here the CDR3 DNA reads TGTGCCAGCAGTCCAGGCGGGGCCGGCACAGATACGCAGTATTTT. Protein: CASSPGGAGTDTQYF.

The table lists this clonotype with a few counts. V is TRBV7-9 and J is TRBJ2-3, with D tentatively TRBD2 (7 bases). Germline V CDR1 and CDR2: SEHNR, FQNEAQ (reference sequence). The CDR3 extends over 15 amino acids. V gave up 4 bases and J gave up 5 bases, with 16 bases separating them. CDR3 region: CASSWVTGGQDTQYF. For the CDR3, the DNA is TGTGCCAGCAGCTGGGTCACGGGGGGCCAAGATACGCAGTATTTT.

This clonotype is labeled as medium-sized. This CDR3 reads CASSTSGGRDTQYF. CDR3 DNA: TGTGCCAGCAGTACTAGCGGGGGGCGGGATACGCAGTATTTT. This chain uses TRBV2 with TRBJ2-3, with 12 bases identical to TRBD2. This CDR3 spans 14 amino acids. V lost 5 bases and J lost 6; bases outside the gene matches: 3. Germline values: CDR1 SNHLY, CDR2 FYNNEI.

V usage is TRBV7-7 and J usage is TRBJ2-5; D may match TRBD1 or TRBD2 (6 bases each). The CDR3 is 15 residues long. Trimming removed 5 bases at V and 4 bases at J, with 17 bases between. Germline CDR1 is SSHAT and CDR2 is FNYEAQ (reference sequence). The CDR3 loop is CASSPDTGGRETQYF. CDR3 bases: TGTGCCAGCAGCCCAGATACTGGGGGGCGAGAGACCCAGTACTTC.

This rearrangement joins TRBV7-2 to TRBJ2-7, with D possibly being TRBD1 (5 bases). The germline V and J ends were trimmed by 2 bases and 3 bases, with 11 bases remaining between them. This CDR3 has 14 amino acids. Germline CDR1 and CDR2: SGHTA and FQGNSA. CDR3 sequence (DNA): TGTGCCAGCAGCTTAAGGTTAGGGGACTACGAGCAGTACTTC. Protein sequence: CASSLRLGDYEQYF.

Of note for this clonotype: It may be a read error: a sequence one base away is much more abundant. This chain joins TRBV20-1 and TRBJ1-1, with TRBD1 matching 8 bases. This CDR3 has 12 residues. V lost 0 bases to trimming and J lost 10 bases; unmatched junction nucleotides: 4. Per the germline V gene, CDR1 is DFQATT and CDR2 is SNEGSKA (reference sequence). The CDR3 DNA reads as TGCAGTGCTAGAGACAGGGGGCGCCGAGCTTTCTTT. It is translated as CSARDRGRRAFF.

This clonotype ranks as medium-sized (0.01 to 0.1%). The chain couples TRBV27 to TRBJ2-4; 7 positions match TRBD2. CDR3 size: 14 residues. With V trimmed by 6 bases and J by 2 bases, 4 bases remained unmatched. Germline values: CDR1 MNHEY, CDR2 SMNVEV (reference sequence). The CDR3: CASRPRGTKNIQYF. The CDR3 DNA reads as TGTGCCAGCAGACCGCGGGGGACCAAAAACATTCAGTACTTC.

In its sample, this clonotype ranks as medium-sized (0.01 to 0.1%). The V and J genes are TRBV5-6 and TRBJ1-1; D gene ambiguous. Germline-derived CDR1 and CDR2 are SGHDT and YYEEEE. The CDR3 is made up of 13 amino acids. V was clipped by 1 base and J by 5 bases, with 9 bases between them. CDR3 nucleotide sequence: TGTGCCAGCAGCTTGTGGCAGGTAACTGAAGCTTTCTTT. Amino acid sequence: CASSLWQVTEAFF.